This T cell receptor (beta chain) was sequenced in a study of early T cells in non-severe SARS-CoV-2 infection. About the study: Sequenced material consisted of bulk RNA (from unsorted whole blood), and chains were unpaired.

TCRdb analysed the 5' RACE reads with MiXCR anew, one entry per CDR3 protein. The table has 40,000 to 55,000 distinct CDR3 sequences, around a tenth seen once. The sequencing input was whole blood. The source is an adult who was a healthcare worker with PCR-confirmed SARS-CoV-2 infection or an uninfected control (not recorded which).

CDR3 amino acids: CASSWTGGAGANVLTF. CDR3 bases: TGTGCCAGCAGTTGGACAGGGGGCGCTGGGGCCAACGTCCTGACTTTC. The chain couples TRBV27 to TRBJ2-6, with TRBD1 matching over 11 bases. J was trimmed by 2 bases and V by 4 bases; bases with no gene match: 1. CDR1 and CDR2 (germline): MNHEY, SMNVEV (reference sequence). The CDR3 is 16 residues long.